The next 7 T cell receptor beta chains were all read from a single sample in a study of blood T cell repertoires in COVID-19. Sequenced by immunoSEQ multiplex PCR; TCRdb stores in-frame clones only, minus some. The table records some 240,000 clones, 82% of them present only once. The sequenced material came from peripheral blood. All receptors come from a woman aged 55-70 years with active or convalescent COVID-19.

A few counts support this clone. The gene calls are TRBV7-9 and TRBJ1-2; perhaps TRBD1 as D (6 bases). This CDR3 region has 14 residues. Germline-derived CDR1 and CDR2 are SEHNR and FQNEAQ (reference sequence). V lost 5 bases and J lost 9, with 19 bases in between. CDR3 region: CASSPRTEGYSYTF. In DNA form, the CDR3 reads TGTGCCAGCAGCCCACGGACAGAGGGTTATAGCTACACCTTC.

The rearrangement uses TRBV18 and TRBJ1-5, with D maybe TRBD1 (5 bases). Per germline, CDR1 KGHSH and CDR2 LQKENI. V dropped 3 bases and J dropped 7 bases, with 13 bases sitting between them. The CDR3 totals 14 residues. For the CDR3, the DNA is TGTGCCAGCTCACCCGACAGAACCGGGCAGCCCCAGCATTTT. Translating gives CASSPDRTGQPQHF.

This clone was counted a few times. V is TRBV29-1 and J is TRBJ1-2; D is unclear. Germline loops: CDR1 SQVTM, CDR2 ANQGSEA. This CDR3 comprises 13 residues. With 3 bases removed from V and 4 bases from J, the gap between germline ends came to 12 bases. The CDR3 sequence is CSVEGPGFYGYTF. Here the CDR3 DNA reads TGCAGCGTTGAGGGCCCTGGGTTCTATGGCTACACCTTC.

In nucleotides, the CDR3 is TGTGCCAGCAGCCCGAGTAGCGGGGGGTCATGGGAGCAGTACTTC. Its protein is CASSPSSGGSWEQYF. The chain has TRBV4-2 and TRBJ2-7; 10 nucleotides agree with TRBD2. There are 15 residues in the CDR3. Germline V gives CDR1 LGHNA, CDR2 YNFKEQ. Trimming removed 4 bases from V and 7 bases from J; junction bases left unmatched: 10.

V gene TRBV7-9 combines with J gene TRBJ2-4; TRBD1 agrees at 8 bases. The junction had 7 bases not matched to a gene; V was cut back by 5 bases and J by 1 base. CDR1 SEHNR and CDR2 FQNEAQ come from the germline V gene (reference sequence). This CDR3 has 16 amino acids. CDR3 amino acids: CASSRTGSGAKNIQYF. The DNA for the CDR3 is TGTGCCAGCAGCAGGACAGGGTCCGGGGCCAAAAACATTCAGTACTTC.

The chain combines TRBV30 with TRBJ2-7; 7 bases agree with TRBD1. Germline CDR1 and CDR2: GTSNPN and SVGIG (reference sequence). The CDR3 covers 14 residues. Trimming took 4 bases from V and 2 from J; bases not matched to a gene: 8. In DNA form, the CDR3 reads TGTGCCTGGAACCTACAGGGGTTCACCTACGAGCAGTACTTC. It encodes CAWNLQGFTYEQYF.

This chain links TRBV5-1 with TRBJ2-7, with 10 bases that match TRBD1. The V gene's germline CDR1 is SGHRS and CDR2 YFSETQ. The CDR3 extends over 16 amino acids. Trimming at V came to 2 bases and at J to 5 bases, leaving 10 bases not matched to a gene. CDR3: CASSFPPDRGSHEQYF. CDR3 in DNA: TGCGCCAGCAGCTTCCCCCCGGACAGGGGGTCCCACGAGCAGTACTTC.